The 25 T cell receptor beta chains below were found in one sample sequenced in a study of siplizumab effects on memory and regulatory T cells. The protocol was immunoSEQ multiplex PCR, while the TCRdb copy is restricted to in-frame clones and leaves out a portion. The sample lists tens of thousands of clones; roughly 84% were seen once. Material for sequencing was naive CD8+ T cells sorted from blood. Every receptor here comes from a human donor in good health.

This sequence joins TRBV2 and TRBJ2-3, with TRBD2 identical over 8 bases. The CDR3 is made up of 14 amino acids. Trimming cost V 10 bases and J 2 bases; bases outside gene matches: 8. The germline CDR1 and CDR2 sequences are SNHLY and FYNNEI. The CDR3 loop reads CATKAGVITDTQYF. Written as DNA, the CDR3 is TGTGCCACAAAAGCGGGAGTCATCACAGATACGCAGTATTTT.

In DNA form, the CDR3 reads TGTGCCAGCAGTTACCAGGGACCCAACACTGAAGCTTTCTTT. It encodes CASSYQGPNTEAFF. The chain combines TRBV6-6 with TRBJ1-1; a possible D gene is TRBD1 (5 bases). From germline, CDR1 is MNHNY and CDR2 SVGAGI (reference sequence). CDR3 length equals 14 residues. V lost 2 bases to trimming and J lost 2 bases, with 9 bases between them.

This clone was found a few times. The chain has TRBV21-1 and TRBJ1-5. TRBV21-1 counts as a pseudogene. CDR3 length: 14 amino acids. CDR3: CASSAAGSNQPQHF. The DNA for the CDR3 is TGTGCCAGCAGCGCAGCGGGGAGCAATCAGCCCCAGCATTTT.

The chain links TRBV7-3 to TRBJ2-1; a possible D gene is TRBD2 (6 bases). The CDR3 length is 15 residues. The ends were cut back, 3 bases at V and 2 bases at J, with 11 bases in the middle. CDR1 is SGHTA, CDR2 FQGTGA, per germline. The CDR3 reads CASSFLREPYNEQFF. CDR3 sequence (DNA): TGTGCCAGCAGCTTCTTACGGGAGCCCTACAATGAGCAGTTCTTC.

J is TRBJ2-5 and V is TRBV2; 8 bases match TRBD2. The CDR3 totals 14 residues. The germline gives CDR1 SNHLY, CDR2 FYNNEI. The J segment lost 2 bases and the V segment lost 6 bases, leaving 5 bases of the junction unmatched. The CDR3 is CASRSGRGQETQYF. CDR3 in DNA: TGTGCCAGCAGGAGCGGGAGAGGACAAGAGACCCAGTACTTC.

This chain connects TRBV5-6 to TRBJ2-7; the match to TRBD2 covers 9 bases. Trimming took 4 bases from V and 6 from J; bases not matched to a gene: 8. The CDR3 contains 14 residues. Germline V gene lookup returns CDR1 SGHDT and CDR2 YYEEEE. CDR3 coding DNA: TGTGCCAGCAGCACCCCGGGACTAGCAACCGAGCAGTACTTC. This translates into CASSTPGLATEQYF.

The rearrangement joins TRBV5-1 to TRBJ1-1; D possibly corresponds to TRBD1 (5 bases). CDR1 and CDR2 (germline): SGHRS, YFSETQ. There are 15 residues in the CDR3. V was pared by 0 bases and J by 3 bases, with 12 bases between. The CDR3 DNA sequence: TGCGCCAGCAGCTTGGTTGGGGGGACCTACACTGAAGCTTTCTTT. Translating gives CASSLVGGTYTEAFF.

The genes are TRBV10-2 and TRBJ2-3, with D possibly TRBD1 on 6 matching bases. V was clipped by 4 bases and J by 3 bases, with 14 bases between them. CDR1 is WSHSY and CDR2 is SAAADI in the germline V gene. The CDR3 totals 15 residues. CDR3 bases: TGCGCCAGCAGTGCATCAGGGGAATTGACAGATACGCAGTATTTT. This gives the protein CASSASGELTDTQYF.

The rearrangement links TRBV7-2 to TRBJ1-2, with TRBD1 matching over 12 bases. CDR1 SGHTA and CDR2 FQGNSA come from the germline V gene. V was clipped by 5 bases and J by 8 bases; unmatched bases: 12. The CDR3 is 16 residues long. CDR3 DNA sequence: TGTGCCAGCAGCCCGTATCCGGGACAGGGGGCTTACGGCTACACCTTC. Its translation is CASSPYPGQGAYGYTF.

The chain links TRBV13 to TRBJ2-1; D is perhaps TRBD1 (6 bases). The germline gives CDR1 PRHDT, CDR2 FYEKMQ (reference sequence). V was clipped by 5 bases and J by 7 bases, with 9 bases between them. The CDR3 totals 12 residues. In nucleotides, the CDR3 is TGTGCCAGCAGCATGAGGGGGAATGAGCAGTTCTTC. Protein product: CASSMRGNEQFF.

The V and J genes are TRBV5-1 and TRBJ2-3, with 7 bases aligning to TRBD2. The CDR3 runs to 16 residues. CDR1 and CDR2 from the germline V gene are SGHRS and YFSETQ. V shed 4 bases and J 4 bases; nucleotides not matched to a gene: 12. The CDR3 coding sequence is TGCGCCAGCAGCCCCCACGGCGGGAGTCCCCCAGATACGCAGTATTTT. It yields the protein CASSPHGGSPPDTQYF.

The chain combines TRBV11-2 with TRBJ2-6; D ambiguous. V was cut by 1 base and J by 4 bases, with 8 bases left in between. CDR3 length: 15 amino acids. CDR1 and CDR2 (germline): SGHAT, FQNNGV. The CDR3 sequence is CASSLGGGGANVLTF. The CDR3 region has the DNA TGTGCCAGCAGCTTAGGAGGTGGGGGGGCCAACGTCCTGACTTTC.

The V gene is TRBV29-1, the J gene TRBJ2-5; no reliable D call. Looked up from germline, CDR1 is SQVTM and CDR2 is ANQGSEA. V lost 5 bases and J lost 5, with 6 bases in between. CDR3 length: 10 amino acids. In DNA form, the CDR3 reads TGCAGCGTTATCTCCGAGACCCAGTACTTC. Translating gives CSVISETQYF. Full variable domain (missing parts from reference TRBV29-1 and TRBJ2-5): SAVISQKPSRDICQRGTSLTIQCQVDSQVTMMFWYRQQPGQSLTLIATANQGSEATYESGFVIDKFPISRPNLTFSTLTVSNMSPEDSSIYLCSVISETQYFGPGTRLLVL.

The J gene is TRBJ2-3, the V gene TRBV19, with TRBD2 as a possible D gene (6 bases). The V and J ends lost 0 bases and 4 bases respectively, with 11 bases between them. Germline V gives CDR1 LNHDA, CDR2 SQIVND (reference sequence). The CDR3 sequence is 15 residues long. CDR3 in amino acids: CASSIDLGGPDTQYF. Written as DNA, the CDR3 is TGTGCCAGTAGTATAGATTTAGGAGGGCCAGATACGCAGTATTTT.

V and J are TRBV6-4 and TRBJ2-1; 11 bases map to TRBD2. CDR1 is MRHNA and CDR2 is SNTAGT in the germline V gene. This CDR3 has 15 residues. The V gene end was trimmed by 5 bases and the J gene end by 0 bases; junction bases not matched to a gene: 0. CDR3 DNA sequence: TGTGCCAGCAGTACTAGCGGGAGCTCCTACAATGAGCAGTTCTTC. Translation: CASSTSGSSYNEQFF.

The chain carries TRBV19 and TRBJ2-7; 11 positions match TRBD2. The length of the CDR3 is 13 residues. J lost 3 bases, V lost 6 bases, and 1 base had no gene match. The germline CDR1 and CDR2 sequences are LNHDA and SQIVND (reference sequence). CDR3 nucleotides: TGTGCCAGTAGACTAGCGGGAGACTACGAGCAGTACTTC. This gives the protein CASRLAGDYEQYF.

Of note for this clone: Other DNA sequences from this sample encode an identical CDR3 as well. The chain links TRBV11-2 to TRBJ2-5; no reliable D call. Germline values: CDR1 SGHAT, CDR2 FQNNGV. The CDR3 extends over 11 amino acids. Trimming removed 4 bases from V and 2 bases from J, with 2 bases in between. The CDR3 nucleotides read TGTGCCAGCAGCTCGCAAGAGACCCAGTACTTC. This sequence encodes CASSSQETQYF.

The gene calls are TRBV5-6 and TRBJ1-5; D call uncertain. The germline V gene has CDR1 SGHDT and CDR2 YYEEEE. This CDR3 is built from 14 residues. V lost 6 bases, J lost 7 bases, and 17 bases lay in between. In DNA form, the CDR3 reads TGTGCCAGCACCCGAGGTGTTAATATCCAGCCCCAGCATTTT. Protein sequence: CASTRGVNIQPQHF.

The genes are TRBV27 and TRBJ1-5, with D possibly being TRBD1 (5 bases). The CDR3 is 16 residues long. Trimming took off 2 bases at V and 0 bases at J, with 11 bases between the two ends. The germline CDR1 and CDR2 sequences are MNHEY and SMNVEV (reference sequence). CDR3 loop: CASSLQGFNSNQPQHF. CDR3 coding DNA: TGTGCCAGCAGTTTACAGGGCTTTAATAGCAATCAGCCCCAGCATTTT.

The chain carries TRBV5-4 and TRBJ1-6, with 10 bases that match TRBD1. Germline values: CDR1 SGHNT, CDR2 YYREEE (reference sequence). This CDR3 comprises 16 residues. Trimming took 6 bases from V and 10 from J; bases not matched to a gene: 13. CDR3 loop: CASTQSRTGGGSPLHF. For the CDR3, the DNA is TGTGCCAGCACCCAAAGCCGGACAGGGGGGGGCTCACCCCTCCACTTT.

The CDR3: CAISDHPSQEVSTEAFF. The CDR3 DNA sequence: TGTGCCATCAGTGACCACCCCTCCCAGGAGGTTAGCACTGAAGCTTTCTTT. V is TRBV10-3 and J is TRBJ1-1; D remains ambiguous. V lost 3 bases to trimming and J lost 4 bases, with 21 bases between them. Germline values: CDR1 ENHRY, CDR2 SYGVKD. This CDR3 is built from 17 residues.

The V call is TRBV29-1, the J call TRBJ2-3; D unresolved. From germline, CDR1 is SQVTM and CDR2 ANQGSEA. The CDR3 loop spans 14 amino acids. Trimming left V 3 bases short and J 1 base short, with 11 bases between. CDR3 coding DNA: TGCAGCGTTGATCTAGGTCCCCGCACAGATACGCAGTATTTT. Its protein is CSVDLGPRTDTQYF.

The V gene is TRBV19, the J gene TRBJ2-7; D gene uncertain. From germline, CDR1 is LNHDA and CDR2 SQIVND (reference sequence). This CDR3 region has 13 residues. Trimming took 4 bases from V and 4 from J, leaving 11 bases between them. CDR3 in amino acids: CASSTTFRYEQYF. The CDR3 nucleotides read TGTGCCAGTAGTACAACCTTCCGTTACGAGCAGTACTTC.

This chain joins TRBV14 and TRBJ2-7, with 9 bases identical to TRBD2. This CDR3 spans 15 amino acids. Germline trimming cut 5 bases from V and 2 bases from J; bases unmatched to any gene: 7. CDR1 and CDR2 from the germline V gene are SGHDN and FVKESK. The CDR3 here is CASSTQLAGAYEQYF. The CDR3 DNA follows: TGTGCCAGCAGCACACAACTAGCGGGTGCCTACGAGCAGTACTTC.

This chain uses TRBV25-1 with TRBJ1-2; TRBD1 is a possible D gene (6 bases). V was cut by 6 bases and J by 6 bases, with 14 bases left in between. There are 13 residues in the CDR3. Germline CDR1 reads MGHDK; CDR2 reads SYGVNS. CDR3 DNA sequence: TGTGCCAGCAGGGACAGTTCAGTAGATGGCTACACCTTC. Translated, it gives CASRDSSVDGYTF.